One and the same sample provided the 27 T cell receptor beta chains below, sequenced in a study of OX40 agonist ivuxolimab in advanced cancers. TCRdb's table, derived via immunoSEQ multiplex PCR, lists solely in-frame clones and lacks some. The sample lists tens of thousands of clones; about 88% were seen once. This specimen consisted of CD4+ or CD8+ T cells sorted from blood, obtained in a trial of the OX40 agonist ivuxolimab. These receptors were collected from an adult with an advanced solid tumor such as melanoma, head and neck, liver or kidney cancer.

This sequence joins TRBV7-2 and TRBJ2-7, with 7 bases aligning to TRBD2. J gave up 0 bases and V 5 bases, and 10 bases lay outside the gene matches. Germline CDR1 SGHTA, CDR2 FQGNSA. The CDR3 has 16 amino acids. The CDR3 sequence is CASSPTSRLDSYEQYF. CDR3 sequence (DNA): TGTGCCAGCAGCCCGACTAGCAGGCTCGACTCCTACGAGCAGTACTTC.

V is TRBV11-2 and J is TRBJ2-1; D possibly corresponds to TRBD1 (5 bases). Germline V gene lookup returns CDR1 SGHAT and CDR2 FQNNGV. V was shortened by 1 base and J by 10 bases, with 11 bases between the two germline ends. This CDR3 has 13 residues. The CDR3 DNA follows: TGTGCCAGCAGCTTAGGGTTTGACAGAGAGCAGTTCTTC. Translated, it gives CASSLGFDREQFF.

This rearrangement joins TRBV6-6 to TRBJ2-7, with 9 nucleotides matching TRBD2. CDR3 length: 15 residues. Per germline, CDR1 MNHNY and CDR2 SVGAGI (reference sequence). With V trimmed by 5 bases and J by 0 bases, 5 bases remained unmatched. The CDR3 loop is CASSTGTSSSYEQYF. CDR3 nucleotides: TGTGCCAGCAGTACGGGGACTAGCTCCTCCTACGAGCAGTACTTC.

This chain links TRBV29-1 with TRBJ1-2; 8 positions match TRBD1. Germline CDR1 SQVTM, CDR2 ANQGSEA. V gave up 3 bases and J gave up 4 bases; unmatched junction bases: 4. The CDR3 loop spans 13 amino acids. The CDR3 bases are TGCAGCGTTGACTCAGGGGGCGGCTATGGCTACACCTTC. Translating it yields CSVDSGGGYGYTF.

A few counts support this clone. The rearrangement uses TRBV14 and TRBJ1-2, with D perhaps matching TRBD1 (5 bases). CDR1 is SGHDN and CDR2 is FVKESK in the germline V gene. The V end lost 0 bases, the J end lost 7 bases, and 12 bases lay between the germline ends. This CDR3 is built from 14 residues. CDR3 sequence: CASSQDGGYGGYTF. The CDR3 nucleotides are TGTGCCAGCAGCCAAGATGGGGGGTACGGTGGCTACACCTTC.

The chain carries TRBV28 and TRBJ1-2; no definite D call. There are 13 residues in the CDR3. V was shortened by 3 bases and J by 4 bases, with 9 bases between the two germline ends. Germline CDR1 MDHEN, CDR2 SYDVKM. CDR3 sequence reads: CASSFGNFYGYTF. DNA of the CDR3: TGTGCCAGCAGTTTCGGGAACTTCTATGGCTACACCTTC.

The CDR3 nucleotides read TGCGCCAGCAGCTTGCGACGGGACAGTCCCTACGAGCAGTACTTC. It specifies CASSLRRDSPYEQYF. The chain recombines TRBV5-1 with TRBJ2-7; 7 positions match TRBD1. Germline lookup yields CDR1 SGHRS and CDR2 YFSETQ. The CDR3 contains 15 residues. J was trimmed by 2 bases and V by 1 base; bases with no gene match: 6.

The V call is TRBV7-2, the J call TRBJ1-1; D gene uncertain. Trimming shortened V by 3 bases and J by 1 base, and 12 bases separated the two germline ends. The CDR3 extends over 15 amino acids. Per germline, CDR1 SGHTA and CDR2 FQGNSA. The CDR3 DNA reads TGTGCCAGCAGCTTCACCCCTTCCACGAACACTGAAGCTTTCTTT. The encoded protein is CASSFTPSTNTEAFF.

This clone was seen only once. This rearrangement joins TRBV5-1 to TRBJ2-3; no clear D gene. The CDR3 consists of 12 residues. Trimming cost V 3 bases and J 5 bases, with 7 bases left between them. The germline gives CDR1 SGHRS, CDR2 YFSETQ. Written as DNA, the CDR3 is TGCGCCAGCAGCTATAAGGAAGATACGCAGTATTTT. Protein: CASSYKEDTQYF.

Only one count was recorded for this clone. The gene calls are TRBV2 and TRBJ2-5; 11 bases align to TRBD1. Germline V lookup: CDR1 SNHLY, CDR2 FYNNEI. The V segment lost 9 bases and the J segment 4 bases; nucleotides outside the gene matches: 7. CDR3 length: 14 residues. CDR3 protein: CARRDRGNGETQYF. The DNA of the CDR3 is TGTGCCAGAAGGGACAGGGGGAATGGAGAGACCCAGTACTTC.

The chain is built from TRBV4-3 and TRBJ2-6, with TRBD1 matching 7 bases. After removal of 0 bases from V and 0 bases from J, the junction contained 8 bases not matched to a gene. Per the germline V gene, CDR1 is LGHNA and CDR2 is YSLEER. CDR3 length: 19 amino acids. Here the CDR3 reads CASSQDPDRWNSGANVLTF. In DNA, the CDR3 is TGCGCCAGCAGCCAAGATCCGGACAGGTGGAACTCTGGGGCCAACGTCCTGACTTTC.

The gene calls are TRBV18 and TRBJ2-5, with 10 nucleotides matching TRBD1. The end of the DNA fits TRBJ2-7 better, so the J call may be wrong. The CDR3 length is 14 residues. Germline CDR1 KGHSH, CDR2 LQKENI. CDR3 loop: CASSPGTGDYEQYF. CDR3 nucleotide sequence: TGTGCCAGCTCACCAGGGACAGGGGACTACGAGCAGTACTTC.

The chain has TRBV27 and TRBJ2-7, with 8 nucleotides matching TRBD1. CDR3 size: 16 residues. The trim removed 4 bases at V and 4 bases at J, leaving 12 bases unmatched. CDR1 is MNHEY, CDR2 SMNVEV, per germline (reference sequence). The DNA for the CDR3 is TGTGCCAGCAGTTCGACAGGGGAAAAATCGCCTTACGAGCAGTACTTC. Translating it yields CASSSTGEKSPYEQYF.

The chain uses TRBV11-2 and TRBJ1-1, with a weak D call TRBD1 (5 bases). The CDR3 spans 12 residues. Trimming pared 8 bases from V and 1 base from J, leaving 8 bases between. Germline CDR1 SGHAT, CDR2 FQNNGV. CDR3 sequence: CASGQRNTEAFF. CDR3 in DNA: TGTGCCAGCGGACAACGGAACACTGAAGCTTTCTTT.

V is TRBV2 and J is TRBJ2-7; TRBD2 might be the D (5 bases). There are 13 residues in the CDR3. Looked up from germline, CDR1 is SNHLY and CDR2 is FYNNEI. With 7 bases removed from V and 9 bases from J, the gap between germline ends came to 19 bases. The CDR3 nucleotides read TGTGCCAGCAAGGTGGGAGAGGGTTCTCGGCAGTACTTC. It codes for CASKVGEGSRQYF. The variable domain in full, completed from reference TRBV2 and TRBJ2-7, reads EPEVTQTPSHQVTQMGQEVILRCVPISNHLYFYWYRQILGQKVEFLVSFYNNEISEKSEIFDDQFSVERPDGSNFTLKIRSTKLEDSAMYFCASKVGEGSRQYFGPGTRLTVT.

Here the CDR3 DNA reads TGTGCCAGCAGCCCGCAGTCGGGGAGCCGCAATCAGCCCCAGCATTTT. The encoded protein is CASSPQSGSRNQPQHF. This chain connects TRBV7-2 to TRBJ1-5; D is ambiguous. CDR3 length: 16 amino acids. V shed 5 bases and J shed 2 bases, with 16 bases lying between them. Germline loops: CDR1 SGHTA, CDR2 FQGNSA.

The chain joins TRBV19 to TRBJ2-7, with D tentatively TRBD1 (7 bases). The CDR3 contains 15 residues. Trimming left V 5 bases short and J 6 bases short, with 20 bases between. Germline V CDR1 and CDR2: LNHDA, SQIVND (reference sequence). In DNA form, the CDR3 reads TGTGCCAGTAGTGAGAGCAGGGGGGAAGGTCGCGAGCAGTACTTC. Protein sequence: CASSESRGEGREQYF. Looking up the rest from reference TRBV19 and TRBJ2-7 gives the full variable domain: DGGITQSPKYLFRKEGQNVTLSCEQNLNHDAMYWYRQDPGQGLRLIYYSQIVNDFQKGDIAEGYSVSREKKESFPLTVTSAQKNPTAFYLCASSESRGEGREQYFGPGTRLTVT.

The genes are TRBV5-1 and TRBJ2-5; a weak D match, TRBD2 (6 bases). The CDR3 is made up of 14 amino acids. From germline, CDR1 is SGHRS and CDR2 YFSETQ. V lost 7 bases and J 5 bases, leaving 18 bases between the germline ends. Here the CDR3 reads CASCPGDLIETQYF. The CDR3, as DNA: TGCGCCAGCTGCCCTGGGGACTTGATTGAGACCCAGTACTTC.

The V gene is TRBV7-9, the J gene TRBJ2-1; 14 nucleotides match TRBD2. Germline CDR1 reads SEHNR; CDR2 reads FQNEAQ (reference sequence). The CDR3 is 15 amino acids. The V segment lost 4 bases and the J segment 9 bases; nucleotides outside the gene matches: 5. The CDR3 DNA sequence: TGTGCCAGCAGCTCCAGACTAGCGGGAGGGGGTGAGCAGTTCTTC. This codes for CASSSRLAGGGEQFF.

The rearrangement links TRBV9 to TRBJ2-5; D call uncertain. Trimming removed 3 bases at V and 5 bases at J, with 8 bases between. CDR1 and CDR2 (germline): SGDLS, YYNGEE. There are 12 residues in the CDR3. CDR3 in DNA: TGTGCCAGCAGCGAGCCCCGGGAGACCCAGTACTTC. It codes for CASSEPRETQYF. Looking up the rest from reference TRBV9 and TRBJ2-5 gives the full variable domain: DSGVTQTPKHLITATGQRVTLRCSPRSGDLSVYWYQQSLDQGLQFLIQYYNGEERAKGNILERFSAQQFPDLHSELNLSSLELGDSALYFCASSEPRETQYFGPGTRLLVL.

The J gene is TRBJ2-3, the V gene TRBV5-1; D possibly corresponds to TRBD1 (6 bases). This CDR3 spans 14 amino acids. Trimming removed 1 base from V and 2 bases from J, with 8 bases in between. In germline, CDR1 is SGHRS, CDR2 YFSETQ. This chain's CDR3 is CASSLWTATDTQYF. The CDR3, as DNA: TGCGCCAGCAGCTTGTGGACAGCCACAGATACGCAGTATTTT.

The chain is built from TRBV13 and TRBJ1-6, with D perhaps TRBD1 (6 bases). The CDR3 spans 15 residues. From germline, CDR1 is PRHDT and CDR2 FYEKMQ (reference sequence). Between the trimmed V and J ends, which lost 1 base and 6 bases, there was a span of 10 bases. CDR3 in amino acids: CASSLAEGGNSPLHF. The DNA for the CDR3 is TGTGCCAGCAGCTTAGCCGAGGGGGGTAATTCACCCCTCCACTTT.

V gene TRBV7-2 combines with J gene TRBJ1-4; a weak D match, TRBD1 (5 bases). The CDR3 contains 16 residues. Germline values: CDR1 SGHTA, CDR2 FQGNSA. V was cut by 5 bases and J by 2 bases, with 15 bases left in between. In DNA, the CDR3 is TGTGCCAGCAGCCCCTACGCGAGACAGACTAATGAAAAACTGTTTTTT. This encodes CASSPYARQTNEKLFF.

This chain links TRBV30 with TRBJ2-2, with D possibly TRBD1 on 6 matching bases. Per the germline V gene, CDR1 is GTSNPN and CDR2 is SVGIG (reference sequence). The CDR3 spans 14 residues. V lost 3 bases, J lost 9 bases, and 17 bases lay in between. CDR3 bases: TGTGCCTGGAGGGGGGCAGGGGCCAAGTGGGAGCTGTTTTTT. Translation: CAWRGAGAKWELFF.

This chain joins TRBV5-4 and TRBJ1-1; maybe TRBD1 (6 bases). Trimming removed 3 bases from V and 0 bases from J, with 15 bases in between. The length of the CDR3 is 16 residues. The germline V gene has CDR1 SGHNT and CDR2 YYREEE (reference sequence). This CDR3 is CASSWGQGNMNTEAFF. The CDR3 coding sequence is TGTGCCAGCAGCTGGGGGCAGGGAAACATGAACACTGAAGCTTTCTTT.

V and J are TRBV11-2 and TRBJ1-2; D is perhaps TRBD1 (6 bases). V was cut by 1 base and J by 5 bases, with 14 bases left in between. CDR1 is SGHAT and CDR2 is FQNNGV in the germline V gene. CDR3 size: 15 residues. CDR3 amino acids: CASSLGGPYTYGYTF. The DNA for the CDR3 is TGTGCCAGCAGCTTAGGGGGGCCCTACACTTATGGCTACACCTTC.

The rearrangement links TRBV4-3 to TRBJ1-2; TRBD1 matches 10 bases. J was trimmed by 6 bases and V by 5 bases; bases with no gene match: 9. Germline CDR1 and CDR2: LGHNA and YSLEER. The CDR3 contains 15 residues. The CDR3 DNA follows: TGCGCCAGCAGCGGTCGGCGCGGGACAGGGGATGGCTACACCTTC. Translating it yields CASSGRRGTGDGYTF.